This T cell receptor beta chain was obtained from a study of cytomegalovirus exposure and HLA in healthy donors. Whole-study findings and limits: A cluster of highly shared sequence variants was likely a sequencing artifact. Compared with the roughly 700-donor mean, an Asian-associated ancestry cluster reportedly had fewer N-insertions, according to a later analysis.

Concerning this clone itself: Its antigen is unknown.

The study ran its PCR with 60 Vbeta and 13 Jbeta primers. Generated by immunoSEQ multiplex PCR, the TCRdb table keeps only in-frame clones and is missing some. The sample data list under 90,000 clones. The trim removed 3 bases at V and 5 bases at J, leaving 9 bases unmatched. Germline values: CDR1 MDHEN, CDR2 SYDVKM. The CDR3 is 15 residues long. The source is a man in his fifties in good health and CMV-seropositive. V gene TRBV28 combines with J gene TRBJ2-7; the match to TRBD1 covers 8 bases. Sequenced input: PBMCs. The CDR3 loop is CASSFPDRVTNEQYF. DNA for the CDR3: TGTGCCAGCAGTTTTCCGGACAGGGTGACGAACGAGCAGTACTTC.